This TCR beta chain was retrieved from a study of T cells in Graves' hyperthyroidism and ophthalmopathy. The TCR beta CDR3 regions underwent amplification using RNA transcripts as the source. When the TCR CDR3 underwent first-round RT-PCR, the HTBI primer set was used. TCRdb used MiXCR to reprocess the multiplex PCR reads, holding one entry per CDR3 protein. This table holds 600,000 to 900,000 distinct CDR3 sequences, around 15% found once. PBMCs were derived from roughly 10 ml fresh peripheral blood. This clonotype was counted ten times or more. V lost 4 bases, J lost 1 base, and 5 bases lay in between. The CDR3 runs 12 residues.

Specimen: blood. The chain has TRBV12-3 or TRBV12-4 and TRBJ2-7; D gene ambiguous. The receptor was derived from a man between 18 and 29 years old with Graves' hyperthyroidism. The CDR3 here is CASSSFSYEQYF. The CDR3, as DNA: TGTGCCAGCAGTTCTTTTTCCTACGAGCAGTACTTC.